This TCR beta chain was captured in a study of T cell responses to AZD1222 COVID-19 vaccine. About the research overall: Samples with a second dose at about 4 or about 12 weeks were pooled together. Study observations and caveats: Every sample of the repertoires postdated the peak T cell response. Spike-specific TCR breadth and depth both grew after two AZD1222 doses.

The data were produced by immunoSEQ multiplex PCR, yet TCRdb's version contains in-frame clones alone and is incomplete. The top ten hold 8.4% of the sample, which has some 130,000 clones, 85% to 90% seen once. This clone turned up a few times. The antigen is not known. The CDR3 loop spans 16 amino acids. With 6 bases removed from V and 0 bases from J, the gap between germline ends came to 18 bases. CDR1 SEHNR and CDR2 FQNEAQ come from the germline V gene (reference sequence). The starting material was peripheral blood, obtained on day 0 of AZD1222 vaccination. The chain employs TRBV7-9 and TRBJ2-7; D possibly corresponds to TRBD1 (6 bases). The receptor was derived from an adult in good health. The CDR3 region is CASRPPTRGGSYEQYF. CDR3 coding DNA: TGTGCCAGCAGGCCTCCTACTAGAGGGGGCTCCTACGAGCAGTACTTC.